The 13 T cell receptor beta chains given below trace back to one sample, sequenced in a study of cytomegalovirus exposure and HLA in healthy donors. PCR involved 60 Vbeta and 13 Jbeta primers. Here immunoSEQ multiplex PCR was the method, and the copy in TCRdb shows in-frame clones only, minus some. The profile shows around 130,000 clones, around 76% of them singletons. Sequencing input: PBMCs. The receptors here all came from a woman in her 50s in good health and CMV-seronegative.

This clone was observed a single time. V and J are TRBV30 and TRBJ1-5, with 7 bases aligning to TRBD1. J was trimmed by 4 bases and V by 2 bases; bases with no gene match: 5. CDR1 and CDR2 from the germline V gene are GTSNPN and SVGIG (reference sequence). This CDR3 has 14 amino acids. The CDR3 here is CAWSTGTENQPQHF. CDR3 nucleotide sequence: TGTGCCTGGAGTACTGGGACAGAGAATCAGCCCCAGCATTTT.

A few counts support this clone. V is TRBV29-1 and J is TRBJ2-7, with D maybe TRBD2 (6 bases). Germline V gene data show CDR1 as SQVTM and CDR2 as ANQGSEA. The ends were cut back, 6 bases at V and 2 bases at J, with 11 bases in the middle. This CDR3 has 12 amino acids. CDR3 coding DNA: TGCAGCGTGTCGGGAGAGACCTACGAGCAGTACTTC. Its translation: CSVSGETYEQYF.

CDR3 sequence (DNA): TGTGCCAGCAGCTTTACAGGGGCGGGCACAGATACGCAGTATTTT. Encoded protein: CASSFTGAGTDTQYF. The chain couples TRBV7-9 to TRBJ2-3, with 7 bases identical to TRBD1. The CDR3 covers 15 residues. V lost 3 bases to trimming and J lost 1 base; unmatched junction nucleotides: 4. Germline V gene sequence: CDR1 SEHNR, CDR2 FQNEAQ (reference sequence).

This chain links TRBV28 with TRBJ1-1; 7 nucleotides align to TRBD1. This CDR3 contains 13 residues. CDR1 and CDR2 from the germline V gene are MDHEN and SYDVKM. Losses at the gene ends were 11 bases for V and 0 bases for J; bases not matched to a gene: 6. The CDR3 DNA sequence: TGTGCCGCCATGGGACAGATGAACACTGAAGCTTTCTTT. Its translation is CAAMGQMNTEAFF. Based on the CDR3 plus reference TRBV28 and TRBJ1-1, the full variable domain is DVKVTQSSRYLVKRTGEKVFLECVQDMDHENMFWYRQDPGLGLRLIYFSYDVKMKEKGDIPEGYSVSREKKERFSLILESASTNQTSMYLCAAMGQMNTEAFFGQGTRLTVV.

The rearrangement joins TRBV30 to TRBJ2-2, with 7 positions matching TRBD2. Germline V gene data show CDR1 as GTSNPN and CDR2 as SVGIG (reference sequence). The CDR3 covers 18 residues. V was clipped by 4 bases and J by 0 bases; unmatched bases: 14. CDR3: CAWTWGISLAANTGELFF. The CDR3 DNA reads as TGTGCCTGGACGTGGGGCATTTCGCTAGCGGCGAACACCGGGGAGCTGTTTTTT.

The rearrangement uses TRBV28 and TRBJ1-4; possibly TRBD1 for D (5 bases). This CDR3 contains 13 residues. Germline V gene sequence: CDR1 MDHEN, CDR2 SYDVKM. Trimming cost V 6 bases and J 6 bases, with 11 bases left between them. The CDR3 loop is CASRVGGYEKLFF. For the CDR3, the DNA is TGTGCCAGCAGAGTCGGGGGGTATGAAAAACTGTTTTTT.

The chain has TRBV19 and TRBJ1-3; 7 bases fit TRBD1. This CDR3 has 14 residues. Per germline, CDR1 LNHDA and CDR2 SQIVND (reference sequence). V was clipped by 5 bases and J by 3 bases; unmatched bases: 4. CDR3: CASSFGTDGNTIYF. The CDR3, as DNA: TGTGCCAGTAGTTTCGGGACAGATGGAAACACCATATATTTT.

The chain employs TRBV29-1 and TRBJ2-1; 11 bases agree with TRBD2. Germline V gene data show CDR1 as SQVTM and CDR2 as ANQGSEA. Germline trimming cut 7 bases from V and 0 bases from J; bases unmatched to any gene: 14. The length of the CDR3 is 18 residues. DNA of the CDR3: TGCAGCGGTCGGACGGGACTAGCGGTAAGTCCCTCCTACAATGAGCAGTTCTTC. Translation: CSGRTGLAVSPSYNEQFF.

This clone was seen a few times. The chain joins TRBV5-1 to TRBJ2-1; 7 bases match TRBD2. The CDR3 is made up of 16 amino acids. V was clipped by 3 bases and J by 10 bases; unmatched bases: 16. CDR1 SGHRS and CDR2 YFSETQ come from the germline V gene. The CDR3: CASSYGGGGPGYEQFF. The CDR3 DNA sequence: TGCGCCAGCAGCTACGGTGGGGGGGGACCCGGGTACGAGCAGTTCTTC.

The chain carries TRBV30 and TRBJ1-5; D is undetermined. Trimming pared 4 bases from V and 0 bases from J, leaving 7 bases between. In germline, CDR1 is GTSNPN, CDR2 SVGIG (reference sequence). The length of the CDR3 is 13 residues. The CDR3 DNA reads as TGTGCCTGGAACAGAGATAGCAATCAGCCCCAGCATTTT. Encoded protein: CAWNRDSNQPQHF.

The chain couples TRBV5-6 to TRBJ1-1; D is unresolved. Germline V gene data show CDR1 as SGHDT and CDR2 as YYEEEE. CDR3 size: 15 residues. Trimming took 0 bases from V and 1 from J, leaving 10 bases between them. For the CDR3, the DNA is TGTGCCAGCAGCTTGGGTAGCCTGGGGAACACTGAAGCTTTCTTT. Its protein is CASSLGSLGNTEAFF.

The rearrangement links TRBV5-4 to TRBJ2-7; 7 bases agree with TRBD2. The CDR3 consists of 16 residues. Germline loops: CDR1 SGHNT, CDR2 YYREEE (reference sequence). The J segment lost 3 bases and the V segment lost 0 bases, leaving 9 bases of the junction unmatched. The CDR3 loop reads CASSLGTGGPIYEQYF. The CDR3 DNA is TGTGCCAGCAGCTTGGGTACGGGAGGCCCGATCTACGAGCAGTACTTC.

The chain carries TRBV28 and TRBJ2-1; D gene unclear. The germline CDR1 and CDR2 sequences are MDHEN and SYDVKM. Trimming took off 4 bases at V and 10 bases at J, with 8 bases between the two ends. The CDR3 has 11 amino acids. CDR3 in amino acids: CASSSTREQFF. CDR3 DNA sequence: TGTGCCAGCAGTTCCACACGAGAGCAGTTCTTC.